The 2 T cell receptor beta chains listed next were all sequenced from one sample in a study of T cell changes during pregnancy in multiple sclerosis. TCRdb keeps only in-frame clones here, not all; method: immunoSEQ multiplex PCR. The data contain about 56,000 clones, around 90% of them seen just once; the ten biggest clones take up roughly 0.2%. Here the sequenced sample was CD4+ T cells from peripheral blood mononuclear cells, taken in the second trimester of pregnancy. The receptors derive from a female donor with multiple sclerosis, enrolled in a pregnancy study.

The chain has TRBV7-3 and TRBJ1-1; D not certain. V was trimmed by 4 bases and J by 1 base, leaving 7 bases between them. Germline V lookup: CDR1 SGHTA, CDR2 FQGTGA. The CDR3 has 13 residues. CDR3 sequence (DNA): TGTGCCAGCAGCTCCCTCCCGAACACTGAAGCTTTCTTT. It is translated as CASSSLPNTEAFF.

The V call is TRBV10-3, the J call TRBJ2-3; 8 nucleotides align to TRBD2. CDR1 and CDR2 (germline): ENHRY, SYGVKD. The J segment lost 0 bases and the V segment lost 0 bases, leaving 5 bases of the junction unmatched. CDR3 length: 17 amino acids. CDR3 in DNA: TGTGCCATCAGTGAGTCAAGCGGGGGCCCGAGCACAGATACGCAGTATTTT. This encodes CAISESSGGPSTDTQYF.